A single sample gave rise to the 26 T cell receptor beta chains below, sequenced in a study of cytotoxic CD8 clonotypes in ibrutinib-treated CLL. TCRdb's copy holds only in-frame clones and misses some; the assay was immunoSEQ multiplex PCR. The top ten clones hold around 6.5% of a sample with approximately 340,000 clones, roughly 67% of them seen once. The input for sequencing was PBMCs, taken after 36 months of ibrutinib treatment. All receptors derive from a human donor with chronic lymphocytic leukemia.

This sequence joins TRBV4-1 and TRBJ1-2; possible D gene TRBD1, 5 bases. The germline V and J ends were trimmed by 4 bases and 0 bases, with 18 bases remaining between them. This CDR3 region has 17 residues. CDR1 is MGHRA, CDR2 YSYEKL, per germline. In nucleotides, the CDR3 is TGCGCCAGCAGCCGCCGTTGGGACTCCAATACTAACTATGGCTACACCTTC. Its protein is CASSRRWDSNTNYGYTF.

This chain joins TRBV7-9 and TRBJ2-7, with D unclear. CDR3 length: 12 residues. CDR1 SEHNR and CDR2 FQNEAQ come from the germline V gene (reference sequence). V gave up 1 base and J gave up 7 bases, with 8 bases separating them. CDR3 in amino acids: CASSLVRYEQYF. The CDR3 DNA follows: TGTGCCAGCAGCTTAGTTAGGTATGAGCAGTACTTC.

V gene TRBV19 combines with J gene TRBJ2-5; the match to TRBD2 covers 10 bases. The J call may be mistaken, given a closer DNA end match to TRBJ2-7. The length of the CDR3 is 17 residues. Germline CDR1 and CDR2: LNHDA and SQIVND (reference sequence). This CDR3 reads CASSPRGLAGVSYEQYF. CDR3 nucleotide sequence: TGTGCCAGTAGTCCTCGGGGCCTAGCGGGGGTTTCCTACGAGCAGTACTTC.

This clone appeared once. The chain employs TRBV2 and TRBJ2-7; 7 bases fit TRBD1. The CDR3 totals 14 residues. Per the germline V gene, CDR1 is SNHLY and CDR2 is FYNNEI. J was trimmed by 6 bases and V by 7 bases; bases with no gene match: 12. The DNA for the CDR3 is TGTGCCAGCACCCGAGGACAGGTGGTGGGCGAGCAGTACTTC. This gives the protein CASTRGQVVGEQYF.

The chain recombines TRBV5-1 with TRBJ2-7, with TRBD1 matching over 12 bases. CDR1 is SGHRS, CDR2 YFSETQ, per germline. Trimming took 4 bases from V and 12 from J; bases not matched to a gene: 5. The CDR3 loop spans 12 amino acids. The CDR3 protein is CASSRGQGARYF. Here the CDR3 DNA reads TGCGCCAGCAGCCGGGGACAGGGGGCACGGTACTTC.

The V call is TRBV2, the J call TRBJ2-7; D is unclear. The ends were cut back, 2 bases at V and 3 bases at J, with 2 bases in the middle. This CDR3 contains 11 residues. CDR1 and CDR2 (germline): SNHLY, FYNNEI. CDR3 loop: CASSELYEQYF. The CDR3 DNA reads TGTGCCAGCAGTGAACTCTACGAGCAGTACTTC.

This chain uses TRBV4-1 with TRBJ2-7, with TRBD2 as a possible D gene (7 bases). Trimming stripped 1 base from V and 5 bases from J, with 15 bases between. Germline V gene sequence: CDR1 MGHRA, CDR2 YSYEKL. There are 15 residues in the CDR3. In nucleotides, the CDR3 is TGCGCCAGCAGCCAAGGGGCAGGGGAGGGAAACGAGCAGTACTTC. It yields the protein CASSQGAGEGNEQYF.

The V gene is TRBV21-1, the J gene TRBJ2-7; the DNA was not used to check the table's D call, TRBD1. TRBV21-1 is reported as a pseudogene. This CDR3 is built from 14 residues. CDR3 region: CASSQQGGVYEQYF. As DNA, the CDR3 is TGTGCCAGCAGCCAACAGGGGGGGGTCTACGAGCAGTACTTC.

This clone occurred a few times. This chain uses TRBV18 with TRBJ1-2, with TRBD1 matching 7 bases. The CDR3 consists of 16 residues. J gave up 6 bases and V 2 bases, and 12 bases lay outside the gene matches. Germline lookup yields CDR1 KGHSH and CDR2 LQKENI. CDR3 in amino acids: CASSPISDRSFHGYTF. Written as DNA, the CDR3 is TGTGCCAGCTCACCAATTTCGGACAGGAGTTTTCATGGCTACACCTTC. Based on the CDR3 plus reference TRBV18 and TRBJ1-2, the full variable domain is NAGVMQNPRHLVRRRGQEARLRCSPMKGHSHVYWYRQLPEEGLKFMVYLQKENIIDESGMPKERFSAEFPKEGPSILRIQQVVRGDSAAYFCASSPISDRSFHGYTFGSGTRLTVV.

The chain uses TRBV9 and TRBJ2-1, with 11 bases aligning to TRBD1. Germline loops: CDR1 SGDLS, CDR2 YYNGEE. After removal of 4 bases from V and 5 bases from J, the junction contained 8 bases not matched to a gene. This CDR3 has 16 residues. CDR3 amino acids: CASSYQGQGANNEQFF. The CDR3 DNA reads TGTGCCAGCAGCTACCAAGGACAGGGGGCCAACAATGAGCAGTTCTTC.

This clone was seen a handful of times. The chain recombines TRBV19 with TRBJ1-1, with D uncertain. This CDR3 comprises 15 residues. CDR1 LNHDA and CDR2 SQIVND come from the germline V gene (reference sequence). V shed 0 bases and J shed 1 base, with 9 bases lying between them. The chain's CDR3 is CASSIERWGNTEAFF. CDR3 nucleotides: TGTGCCAGTAGTATAGAACGGTGGGGGAACACTGAAGCTTTCTTT.

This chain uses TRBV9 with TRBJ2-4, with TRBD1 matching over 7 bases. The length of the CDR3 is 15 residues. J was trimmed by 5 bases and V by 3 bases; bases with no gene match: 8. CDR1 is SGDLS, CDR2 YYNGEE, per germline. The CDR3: CASSGGGRFENIQYF. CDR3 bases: TGTGCCAGCAGCGGAGGGGGCAGGTTCGAAAACATTCAGTACTTC.

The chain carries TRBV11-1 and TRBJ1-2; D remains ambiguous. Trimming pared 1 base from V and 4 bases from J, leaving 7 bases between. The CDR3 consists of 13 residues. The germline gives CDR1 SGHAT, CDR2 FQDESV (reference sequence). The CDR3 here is CASSLGNGYGYTF. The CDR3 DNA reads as TGTGCCAGCAGCTTAGGGAATGGCTATGGCTACACCTTC.

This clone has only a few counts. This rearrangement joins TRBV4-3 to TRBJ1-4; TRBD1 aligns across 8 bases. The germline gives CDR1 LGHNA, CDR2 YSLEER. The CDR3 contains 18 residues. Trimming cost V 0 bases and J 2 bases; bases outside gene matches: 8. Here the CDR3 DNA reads TGCGCCAGCAGCCAAGAGGAGACAGGGGCTAGGACTAATGAAAAACTGTTTTTT. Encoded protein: CASSQEETGARTNEKLFF.

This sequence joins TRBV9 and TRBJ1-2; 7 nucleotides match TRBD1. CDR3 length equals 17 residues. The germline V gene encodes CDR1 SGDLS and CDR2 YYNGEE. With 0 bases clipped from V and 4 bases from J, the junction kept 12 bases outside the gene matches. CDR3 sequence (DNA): TGTGCCAGCAGCGTAGTGGACAGGATTTACCACTCCTATGGCTACACCTTC. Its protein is CASSVVDRIYHSYGYTF.

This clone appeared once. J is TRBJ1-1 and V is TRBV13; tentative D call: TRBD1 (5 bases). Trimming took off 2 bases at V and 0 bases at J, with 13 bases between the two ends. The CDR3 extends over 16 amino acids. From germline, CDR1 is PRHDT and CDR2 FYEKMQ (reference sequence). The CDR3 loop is CASSLRGRYMNTEAFF. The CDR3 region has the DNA TGTGCCAGCAGCTTACGGGGGAGGTACATGAACACTGAAGCTTTCTTT.

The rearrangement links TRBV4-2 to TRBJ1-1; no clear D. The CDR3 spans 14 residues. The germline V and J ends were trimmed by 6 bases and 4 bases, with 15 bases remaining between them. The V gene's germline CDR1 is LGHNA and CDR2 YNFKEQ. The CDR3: CASSWDRSPTEAFF. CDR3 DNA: TGTGCCAGCAGTTGGGATCGGTCCCCCACTGAAGCTTTCTTT.

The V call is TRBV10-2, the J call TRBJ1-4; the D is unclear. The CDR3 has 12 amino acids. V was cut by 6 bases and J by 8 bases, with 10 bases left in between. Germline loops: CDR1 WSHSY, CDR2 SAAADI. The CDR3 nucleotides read TGCGCCAGCAGCCCTGTAAGGGAAAAACTGTTTTTT. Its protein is CASSPVREKLFF.

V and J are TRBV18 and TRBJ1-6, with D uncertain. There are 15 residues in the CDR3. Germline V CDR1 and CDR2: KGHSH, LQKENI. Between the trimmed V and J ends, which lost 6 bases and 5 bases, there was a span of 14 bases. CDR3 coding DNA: TGTGCCAGCTCCACCCTCACGGTCCATAATTCACCCCTCCACTTT. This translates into CASSTLTVHNSPLHF.

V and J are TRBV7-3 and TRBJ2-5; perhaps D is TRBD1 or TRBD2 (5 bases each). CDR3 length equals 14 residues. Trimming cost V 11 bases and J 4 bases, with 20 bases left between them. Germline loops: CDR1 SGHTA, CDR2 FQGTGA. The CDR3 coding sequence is TGTGCCTCATCGAGGGGTAAGCAGTTAGAGACCCAGTACTTC. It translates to CASSRGKQLETQYF.

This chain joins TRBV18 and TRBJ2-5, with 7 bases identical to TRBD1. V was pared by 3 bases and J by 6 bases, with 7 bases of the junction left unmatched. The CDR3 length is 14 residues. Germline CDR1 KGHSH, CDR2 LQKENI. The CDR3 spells CASSPSTGSKTQYF. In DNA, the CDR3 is TGTGCCAGCTCACCTTCGACAGGGTCGAAGACCCAGTACTTC.

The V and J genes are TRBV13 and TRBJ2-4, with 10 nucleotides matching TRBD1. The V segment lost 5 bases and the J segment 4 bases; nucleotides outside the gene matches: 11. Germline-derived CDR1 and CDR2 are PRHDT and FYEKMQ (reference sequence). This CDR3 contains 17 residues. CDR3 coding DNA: TGTGCCAGCAGCCACGGGACAGGGGCTGGGGAAAAAAACATTCAGTACTTC. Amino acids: CASSHGTGAGEKNIQYF.

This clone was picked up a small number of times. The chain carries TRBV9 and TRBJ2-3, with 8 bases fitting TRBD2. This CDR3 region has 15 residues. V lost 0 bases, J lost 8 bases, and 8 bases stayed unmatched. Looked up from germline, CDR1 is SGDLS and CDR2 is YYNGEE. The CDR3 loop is CASSVAGGRLSTQYF. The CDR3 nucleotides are TGTGCCAGCAGCGTAGCGGGGGGGAGACTTTCTACGCAGTATTTT.

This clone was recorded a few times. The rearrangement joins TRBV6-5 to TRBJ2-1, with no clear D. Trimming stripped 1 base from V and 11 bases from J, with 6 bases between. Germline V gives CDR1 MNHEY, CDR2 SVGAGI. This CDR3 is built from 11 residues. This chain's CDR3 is CASSYYSKQFF. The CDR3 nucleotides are TGTGCCAGCAGTTACTACTCGAAGCAGTTCTTC.

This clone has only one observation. The CDR3 sequence is CASSLGRVSSYNEQFF. As DNA, the CDR3 is TGTGCCAGCAGCTTAGGTCGGGTCAGCTCCTACAATGAGCAGTTCTTC. V gene TRBV7-2 combines with J gene TRBJ2-1; D not certain. V lost 1 base and J lost 0, with 10 bases in between. Germline V CDR1 and CDR2: SGHTA, FQGNSA. CDR3 size: 16 residues.

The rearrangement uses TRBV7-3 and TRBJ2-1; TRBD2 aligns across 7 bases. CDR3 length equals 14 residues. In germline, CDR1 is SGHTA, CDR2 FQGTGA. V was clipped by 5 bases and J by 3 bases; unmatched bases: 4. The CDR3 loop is CASSPWTSYNEQFF. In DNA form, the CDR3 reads TGTGCCAGCAGCCCCTGGACTAGCTACAATGAGCAGTTCTTC.